This TCR beta chain is from a study of blood T cell repertoires in COVID-19. Study in general: Italy, Spain and the United States were the sources of the convalescent and acute COVID-19 samples.

Assay: immunoSEQ multiplex PCR; the TCRdb copy retains only in-frame clones and omits some. The profile shows some 150,000 clones, approximately 84% of them singletons. What was sequenced was peripheral blood. This TCR came from a human donor in a cohort sampled during active COVID-19.

CDR3 DNA: TGTGCCAGCAGTTTGGGACAGGGGAAGCAGTTCTTC. This sequence encodes CASSLGQGKQFF. The chain couples TRBV6-5 to TRBJ2-1, with 10 positions matching TRBD1. V trimming: 4 bases; J trimming: 11 bases; junction bases outside the gene matches: 2. The germline gives CDR1 MNHEY, CDR2 SVGAGI. There are 12 residues in the CDR3.